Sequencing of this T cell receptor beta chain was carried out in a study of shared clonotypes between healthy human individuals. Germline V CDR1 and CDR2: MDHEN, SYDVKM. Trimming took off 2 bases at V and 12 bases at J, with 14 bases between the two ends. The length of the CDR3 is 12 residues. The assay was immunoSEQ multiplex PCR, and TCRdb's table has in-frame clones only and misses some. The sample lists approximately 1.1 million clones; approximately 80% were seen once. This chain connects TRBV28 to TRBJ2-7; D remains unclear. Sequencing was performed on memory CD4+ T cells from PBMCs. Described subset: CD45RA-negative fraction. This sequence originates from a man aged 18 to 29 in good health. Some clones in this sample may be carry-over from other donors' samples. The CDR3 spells CASSLGSRTPYF. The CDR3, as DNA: TGTGCCAGCAGTTTAGGAAGCCGAACCCCGTACTTC.